This TCR beta chain derives from a study of OX40 agonist ivuxolimab in advanced cancers. The wider study: Ivuxolimab is an agonistic anti-OX40 (CD134) antibody, and patients were treated with it. The dose-escalation group included hepatocellular carcinoma, melanoma, renal cell carcinoma and head and neck cancer. Notes on the study in general: Undetermined was the antigen specificity of the expanded peripheral T cells. Also present in some nonresponders was a low level of normalized T-cell clonal expansion.

Germline CDR1 reads SNHLY; CDR2 reads FYNNEI. Trimming left V 3 bases short and J 0 bases short, with 8 bases between. The CDR3 runs to 15 residues. Remarks on this clone: Its antigen is unidentified.

Repertoires were generated with immunoSEQ multiplex PCR, while TCRdb's copy carries only in-frame clones and drops some. Here the sample spans under 85,000 clones, roughly nine tenths being singletons. The source material was CD4+ or CD8+ T cells sorted from blood, sampled in a trial of the OX40 agonist ivuxolimab. The chain links TRBV2 to TRBJ2-2, with D possibly TRBD2 on 6 matching bases. This receptor was obtained from an adult with an advanced solid tumor such as melanoma, head and neck, liver or kidney cancer. The CDR3: CASSEEGANTGELFF. The CDR3, as DNA: TGTGCCAGCAGTGAGGAGGGCGCGAACACCGGGGAGCTGTTTTTT.